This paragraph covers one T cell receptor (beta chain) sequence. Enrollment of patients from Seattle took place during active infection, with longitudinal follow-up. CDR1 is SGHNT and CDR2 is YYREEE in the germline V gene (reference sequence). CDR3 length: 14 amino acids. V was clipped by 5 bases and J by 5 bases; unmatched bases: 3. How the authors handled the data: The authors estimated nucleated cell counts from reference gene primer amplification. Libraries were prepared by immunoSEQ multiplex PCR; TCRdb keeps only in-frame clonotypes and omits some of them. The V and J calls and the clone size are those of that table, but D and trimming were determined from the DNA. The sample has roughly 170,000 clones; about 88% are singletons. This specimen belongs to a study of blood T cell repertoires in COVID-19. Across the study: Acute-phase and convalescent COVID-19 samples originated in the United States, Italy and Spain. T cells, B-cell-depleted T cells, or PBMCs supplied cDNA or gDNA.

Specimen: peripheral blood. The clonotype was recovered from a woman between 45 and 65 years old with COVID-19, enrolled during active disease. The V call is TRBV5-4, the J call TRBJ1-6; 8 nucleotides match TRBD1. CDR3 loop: CASSGQGNNSPLHF. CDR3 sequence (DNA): TGTGCCAGCAGTGGACAGGGAAATAATTCACCCCTCCACTTT.